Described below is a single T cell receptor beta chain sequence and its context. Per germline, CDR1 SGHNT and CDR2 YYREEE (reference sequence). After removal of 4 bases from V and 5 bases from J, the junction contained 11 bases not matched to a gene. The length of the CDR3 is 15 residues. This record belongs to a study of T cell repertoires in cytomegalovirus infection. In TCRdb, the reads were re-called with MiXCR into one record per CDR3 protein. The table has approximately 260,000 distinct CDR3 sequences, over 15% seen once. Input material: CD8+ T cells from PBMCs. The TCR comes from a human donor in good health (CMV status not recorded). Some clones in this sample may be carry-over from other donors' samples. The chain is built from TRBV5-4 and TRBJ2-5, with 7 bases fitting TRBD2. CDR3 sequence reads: CASSPGLDGFETQYF. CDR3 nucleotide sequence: TGTGCCAGCAGCCCCGGACTAGACGGTTTCGAGACCCAGTACTTC.